A single sample is the source of the 17 T cell receptor beta chains below, sequenced in a study of human T cells and chemical hapten exposure. The time point: pre-sensitization, week 0. The treatment here: therapeutic diphenylcyclopropenone sensitization with weekly scalp DPC. TCRdb used MiXCR to reprocess the RACE reads, holding one entry per CDR3 protein. This table holds about 98,000 distinct CDR3 sequences, 10% to 14% found once. The sample consisted of whole blood, taken in connection with sensitization to the hapten diphenylcyclopropenone (DPC). These TCRs come from a woman aged 55-75 years with alopecia areata. Some clones in this sample may be carry-over from other donors' samples.

In this sample, this clonotype turned up a few times. The rearrangement uses TRBV19 and TRBJ2-5; D unresolved. The V end lost 5 bases, the J end lost 5 bases, and 9 bases lay between the germline ends. CDR1 is LNHDA and CDR2 is SQIVND in the germline V gene (reference sequence). CDR3 size: 12 residues. The CDR3 spells CASSRPWETQYF. The CDR3, as DNA: TGTGCCAGTAGTCGGCCATGGGAGACCCAGTACTTC.

This clonotype was seen repeatedly, ten times or more. V is TRBV2 and J is TRBJ2-7; tentatively, D is TRBD1 or TRBD2 (5 bases each). The germline CDR1 and CDR2 sequences are SNHLY and FYNNEI. The CDR3 contains 14 residues. The ends were cut back, 1 base at V and 3 bases at J, with 10 bases in the middle. CDR3 loop: CASSEGGPSYEQYF. The CDR3 DNA is TGTGCCAGCAGTGAAGGGGGACCCAGCTACGAGCAGTACTTC. Full variable domain (outside the CDR3, taken from reference TRBV2 and TRBJ2-7): EPEVTQTPSHQVTQMGQEVILRCVPISNHLYFYWYRQILGQKVEFLVSFYNNEISEKSEIFDDQFSVERPDGSNFTLKIRSTKLEDSAMYFCASSEGGPSYEQYFGPGTRLTVT.

This clonotype was recorded many times. This sequence joins TRBV29-1 and TRBJ1-2, with 7 bases lining up with TRBD1. CDR1 and CDR2 from the germline V gene are SQVTM and ANQGSEA. With V trimmed by 7 bases and J by 4 bases, 3 bases remained unmatched. The CDR3 covers 11 residues. CDR3 in DNA: TGCAGCGCTCGACAGGGCTATGGCTACACCTTC. Protein sequence: CSARQGYGYTF.

Many counts were recorded for this clonotype. In nucleotides, the CDR3 is TGTGCCTGGAGGCAGTACAATGAGCAGTTCTTC. Residues: CAWRQYNEQFF. The chain is built from TRBV30 and TRBJ2-1; D is uncertain. With 3 bases removed from V and 4 bases from J, the gap between germline ends came to 4 bases. The CDR3 has 11 residues. Germline CDR1 and CDR2: GTSNPN and SVGIG (reference sequence).

This clonotype was seen more than once but under ten times. The rearrangement links TRBV5-1 to TRBJ1-1, with 8 nucleotides matching TRBD1. CDR1 and CDR2 (germline): SGHRS, YFSETQ. The CDR3 spans 14 residues. J gave up 4 bases and V 8 bases, and 10 bases lay outside the gene matches. CDR3 DNA sequence: TGCGCCAGTACGCAGGGGGCCGGGAGCACTGAAGCTTTCTTT. Amino acids: CASTQGAGSTEAFF.

This clonotype was detected a few times. The V gene is TRBV7-9, the J gene TRBJ2-7, with a tentative D call TRBD1 (6 bases). V lost 6 bases and J lost 1, with 16 bases in between. CDR3 length: 15 residues. The germline V gene has CDR1 SEHNR and CDR2 FQNEAQ (reference sequence). The CDR3 reads CASRDAEQGSYEQYF. In nucleotides, the CDR3 is TGTGCCAGCAGAGACGCCGAACAGGGATCCTACGAGCAGTACTTC. Using reference TRBV7-9 and TRBJ2-7 for the parts outside the CDR3, the full variable domain is DTGVSQNPRHKITKRGQNVTFRCDPISEHNRLYWYRQTLGQGPEFLTYFQNEAQLEKSRLLSDRFSAERPKGSFSTLEIQRTEQGDSAMYLCASRDAEQGSYEQYFGPGTRLTVT.

This clonotype was detected a few times. The rearrangement links TRBV2 to TRBJ2-5, with D perhaps assigned TRBD1 or TRBD2 (5 bases each). CDR3 length equals 16 residues. V dropped 5 bases and J dropped 7 bases, with 23 bases sitting between them. From germline, CDR1 is SNHLY and CDR2 FYNNEI. The CDR3 is CASSSDLDGWGGTQYF. In nucleotides, the CDR3 is TGTGCCAGCAGTTCGGACTTGGACGGCTGGGGCGGGACCCAGTACTTC.

This clonotype was seen repeatedly, ten times or more. The genes are TRBV7-9 and TRBJ1-2; D is unresolved. The CDR3 is 15 residues long. Germline CDR1 reads SEHNR; CDR2 reads FQNEAQ (reference sequence). Trimming stripped 1 base from V and 4 bases from J, with 13 bases between. CDR3 nucleotide sequence: TGTGCCAGCAGCTTAGGATCGGGTGATCGCTATGGCTACACCTTC. It translates to CASSLGSGDRYGYTF.

In this sample, this clonotype turned up many times. CDR3 sequence reads: CASTIGQPYNEQFF. The CDR3 DNA reads as TGTGCCAGTACTATCGGACAGCCCTACAATGAGCAGTTCTTC. This chain uses TRBV19 with TRBJ2-1; TRBD1 is a possible D gene (6 bases). The length of the CDR3 is 14 residues. Germline CDR1 and CDR2: LNHDA and SQIVND (reference sequence). The V and J ends lost 7 bases and 2 bases respectively, with 12 bases between them.

The gene calls are TRBV5-5 and TRBJ2-3; 14 bases map to TRBD2. This CDR3 region has 18 residues. Germline values: CDR1 SGHKS, CDR2 YYEKEE (reference sequence). The junction had 8 bases not matched to a gene; V was cut back by 2 bases and J by 3 bases. The CDR3 region is CASSLGTSGGRQTDTQYF. The CDR3 region has the DNA TGTGCCAGCAGCTTAGGGACTAGCGGGGGAAGGCAGACAGATACGCAGTATTTT.

The CDR3: CASSPQGVGNSPLHF. The CDR3 DNA follows: TGTGCCAGCAGCCCCCAGGGAGTTGGGAATTCACCCCTCCACTTT. This chain links TRBV7-2 with TRBJ1-6; perhaps TRBD1 as D (5 bases). V was pared by 5 bases and J by 7 bases, with 15 bases between. Germline V lookup: CDR1 SGHTA, CDR2 FQGNSA. CDR3 length: 15 residues.

Many counts were recorded for this clonotype. The chain combines TRBV4-2 with TRBJ2-5; 12 nucleotides agree with TRBD2. CDR3 size: 17 residues. The J segment lost 5 bases and the V segment lost 0 bases, leaving 7 bases of the junction unmatched. Germline V gene lookup returns CDR1 LGHNA and CDR2 YNFKEQ. DNA of the CDR3: TGTGCCAGCAGCCAAGATCCGGCTAGCGGGGGGGCCGAGACCCAGTACTTC. Its protein is CASSQDPASGGAETQYF.

This clonotype was seen a handful of times. The chain uses TRBV11-2 and TRBJ2-1, with D perhaps matching TRBD1 (5 bases). V gave up 1 base and J gave up 5 bases, with 12 bases separating them. CDR3 length equals 15 residues. Germline V CDR1 and CDR2: SGHAT, FQNNGV. CDR3 DNA: TGTGCCAGCAGCTTAGTGCGCCAGGGCCACAATGAGCAGTTCTTC. This gives the protein CASSLVRQGHNEQFF.

This chain connects TRBV11-2 to TRBJ1-6, with TRBD1 matching over 7 bases. Germline V lookup: CDR1 SGHAT, CDR2 FQNNGV. V lost 0 bases, J lost 6 bases, and 2 bases stayed unmatched. This CDR3 region has 15 residues. The DNA of the CDR3 is TGTGCCAGCAGCTTAGAGGGGACAGCTAATTCACCCCTCCACTTT. It specifies CASSLEGTANSPLHF.

The chain employs TRBV6-1 and TRBJ2-1, with TRBD2 identical over 11 bases. The CDR3 runs 15 residues. Germline V gene sequence: CDR1 MNHNS, CDR2 SASEGT. V shed 6 bases and J 3 bases; nucleotides not matched to a gene: 4. This CDR3 reads CASRLLAGDYNEQFF. CDR3 nucleotides: TGTGCCAGCAGGCTACTAGCGGGGGACTACAATGAGCAGTTCTTC.

This clonotype was counted at least ten times. The chain couples TRBV19 to TRBJ2-6; possible D gene TRBD2, 5 bases. Germline loops: CDR1 LNHDA, CDR2 SQIVND (reference sequence). The CDR3 spans 17 residues. Trimming took 10 bases from V and 0 from J, leaving 19 bases between them. The CDR3 loop is CATDSGESYSGANVLTF. The CDR3 nucleotides read TGTGCCACCGACTCCGGGGAGTCCTACTCTGGGGCCAACGTCCTGACTTTC.

The chain couples TRBV5-1 to TRBJ1-4; TRBD1 matches at 7 bases. V lost 5 bases, J lost 7 bases, and 5 bases stayed unmatched. The CDR3 contains 13 residues. CDR1 is SGHRS and CDR2 is YFSETQ in the germline V gene. CDR3 region: CASSEGASEKLFF. DNA for the CDR3: TGCGCCAGCAGTGAGGGGGCGTCTGAAAAACTGTTTTTT.